This TCR beta chain originates from a study of cytomegalovirus exposure and HLA in healthy donors. A multiplex PCR was run with 60 Vbeta primers and 13 Jbeta primers. Using immunoSEQ multiplex PCR, the repertoire was profiled, and TCRdb retains in-frame clones only, with some absent. The repertoire has 100,000 to 150,000 clones, about four fifths of them found once; the top ten carry about 3.7%. The sequence came from a woman in her thirties or forties in good health and CMV-seropositive. Sequencing used PBMCs.

CDR3 amino acids: CASSTEMGPGNTIYF. Written as DNA, the CDR3 is TGTGCCAGTAGTACCGAAATGGGCCCTGGAAACACCATATATTTT. This chain links TRBV19 with TRBJ1-3; D remains ambiguous. Germline-derived CDR1 and CDR2 are LNHDA and SQIVND (reference sequence). Between the trimmed V and J ends, which lost 4 bases and 2 bases, there was a span of 12 bases. The length of the CDR3 is 15 residues.